This record looks at one T cell receptor beta chain sequence and its context. These data are taken from a study of T-cell memory formation after mild COVID-19. The CDR3 has 16 amino acids. Trimming took off 4 bases at V and 1 base at J, with 15 bases between the two ends. Germline CDR1 and CDR2: LNHNV and YYDKDF (reference sequence). TCRdb re-called the 5' RACE reads with MiXCR, one entry per CDR3 protein. The sample records about 400,000 distinct CDR3 sequences, more than 15% being singletons. Specimen: PBMCs or a T cell subset sorted from them (not recorded which). The J gene is TRBJ2-3, the V gene TRBV15; D remains unclear. The sequence derives from a man younger than 35 who had mild COVID-19 (a few samples of this study predate the infection). Cell type and time point are not known. DNA of the CDR3: TGTGCCACCAGCACACTTGGGGATCACGGCACAGATACGCAGTATTTT. Its translation: CATSTLGDHGTDTQYF.